This entry features one T cell receptor (beta chain) sequence. In the original workflow: Quantification of nucleated cells was approximated via reference gene primer amplification. The data were produced by immunoSEQ multiplex PCR, yet TCRdb's version contains in-frame clones alone and is incomplete. V and J calls and clone size come straight from that table; D and trimming were deduced from the DNA. The data contain about 56,000 clones, about 91% of them singletons. The entry originates in a study of blood T cell repertoires in COVID-19. Study-wide context: Acute and convalescent COVID-19 specimens originated in the United States, Italy and Spain. PBMCs, B-cell-depleted T cells, or T cells provided the cDNA or gDNA that made up the material.

The germline V gene encodes CDR1 SQVTM and CDR2 ANQGSEA. V dropped 6 bases and J dropped 0; count of bases not matched to a gene: 9. The length of the CDR3 is 15 residues. The chain links TRBV29-1 to TRBJ2-7; 9 nucleotides align to TRBD1. Source material: peripheral blood. The TCR sequence derives from a woman aged 60-70 years with COVID-19, enrolled during active disease. In nucleotides, the CDR3 is TGCAGCGTAACAGGGACAGGGAAAAGCTCCTACGAGCAGTACTTC. It encodes CSVTGTGKSSYEQYF.